The entry that follows covers one TCR beta chain sequence. Antigen specificity is unknown. These data originate in a study of shared clonotypes between healthy human individuals. About the study: Per donor, three plates held CD4 naive cells, three held CD4 memory, two held CD8 naive and one held CD8 memory. Study-wide findings and caveats: Between several donors, naive CD4 clonotypes were shared at a level of approximately 5%. Generation probability values for non-shared clonotypes were lower than those for clonotypes shared by all four donors.

Clones were read by immunoSEQ multiplex PCR, and TCRdb kept only the in-frame ones, dropping some. Of about 1.5 million clones in the sample, 95% to 99% were seen once. V was clipped by 5 bases and J by 5 bases, with 19 bases between them. CDR1 and CDR2 from the germline V gene are SGHNT and YENEEA. CDR3 length: 15 amino acids. This sequence was found in a man aged 25 to 40 in good health. The sequenced sample was naive CD4+ T cells sorted from blood. Subset here: CD45RA+ positively selected. The chain is built from TRBV11-3 and TRBJ2-7; D uncertain. The CDR3 here is CASSPRPTSSHEQYF. The CDR3 DNA is TGTGCCAGCAGCCCCAGACCGACATCATCCCACGAGCAGTACTTC. Complete variable domain (other parts from reference TRBV11-3 and TRBJ2-7): EAGVVQSPRYKIIEKKQPVAFWCNPISGHNTLYWYLQNLGQGPELLIRYENEEAVDDSQLPKDRFSAERLKGVDSTLKIQPAELGDSAVYLCASSPRPTSSHEQYFGPGTRLTVT.